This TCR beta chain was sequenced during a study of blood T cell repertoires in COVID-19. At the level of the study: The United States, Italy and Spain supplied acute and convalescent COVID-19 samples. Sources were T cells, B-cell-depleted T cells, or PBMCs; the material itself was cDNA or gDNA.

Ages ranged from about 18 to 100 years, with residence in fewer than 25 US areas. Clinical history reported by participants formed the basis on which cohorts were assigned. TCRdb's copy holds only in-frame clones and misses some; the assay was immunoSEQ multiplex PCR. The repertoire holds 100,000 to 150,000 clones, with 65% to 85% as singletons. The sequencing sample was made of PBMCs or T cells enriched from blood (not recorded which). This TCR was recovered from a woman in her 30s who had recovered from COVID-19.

The CDR3 DNA reads as TGCGCCAGCAGCTTGGGGACAGGGGAAGAGACCCAGTACTTC. Residues: CASSLGTGEETQYF. The chain uses TRBV5-1 and TRBJ2-5; 9 bases align to TRBD1. CDR1 and CDR2 from the germline V gene are SGHRS and YFSETQ. The CDR3 is 14 amino acids. V was clipped by 0 bases and J by 3 bases; unmatched bases: 0. The full variable domain, with the rest looked up from reference TRBV5-1 and TRBJ2-5, is KAGVTQTPRYLIKTRGQQVTLSCSPISGHRSVSWYQQTPGQGLQFLFEYFSETQRNKGNFPGRFSGRQFSNSRSEMNVSTLELGDSALYLCASSLGTGEETQYFGPGTRLLVL.